These 30 T cell receptor beta chains were sequenced from one sample in a study of identifying expanded T cells in peripheral blood. Here immunoSEQ multiplex PCR was the method, and the copy in TCRdb shows in-frame clones only, minus some. Among around 100,000 clones listed, approximately 88% were seen once. Material for sequencing was blood. The receptors stem from a person between 18 and 75 years old in good health.

As for this clone: The junction departs from germline at one end; a sequencing error may be responsible. The chain uses TRBV5-4 and TRBJ2-1, with a weak D call TRBD2 (5 bases). The V gene's germline CDR1 is SGHNT and CDR2 YYREEE (reference sequence). CDR3 length equals 13 residues. CDR3 loop: CASSPDSNNEQFF. The CDR3 nucleotides read TGTGCCAGCAGCCCGGACTCCAACAATGAGCAGTTCTTC.

This clone was seen just once. CDR3 in amino acids: CASGDRVNNEQFF. CDR3 bases: TGTGCCAGCGGGGACAGGGTCAACAATGAGCAGTTCTTC. The rearrangement uses TRBV9 and TRBJ2-1; 9 nucleotides match TRBD1. The CDR3 contains 13 residues. The V gene end was trimmed by 7 bases and the J gene end by 5 bases; junction bases not matched to a gene: 4. Germline V gene sequence: CDR1 SGDLS, CDR2 YYNGEE.

This chain connects TRBV19 to TRBJ2-7; a weak D match, TRBD1 (6 bases). Between the trimmed V and J ends, which lost 7 bases and 5 bases, there was a span of 18 bases. This CDR3 has 14 amino acids. Germline V gene data show CDR1 as LNHDA and CDR2 as SQIVND (reference sequence). As DNA, the CDR3 is TGTGCCAGTAAGAGGGGCCAGGGGTACGACGAGCAGTACTTC. Translated: CASKRGQGYDEQYF. The whole variable domain, filled in from reference TRBV19 and TRBJ2-7, reads DGGITQSPKYLFRKEGQNVTLSCEQNLNHDAMYWYRQDPGQGLRLIYYSQIVNDFQKGDIAEGYSVSREKKESFPLTVTSAQKNPTAFYLCASKRGQGYDEQYFGPGTRLTVT.

The V and J genes are TRBV27 and TRBJ2-7, with D possibly being TRBD1 (5 bases). The CDR3 contains 14 residues. Germline values: CDR1 MNHEY, CDR2 SMNVEV (reference sequence). V lost 5 bases to trimming and J lost 3 bases, with 14 bases between them. As DNA, the CDR3 is TGTGCCAGCAGTCCGCGCTTTGACAGCTACGAGCAGTACTTC. Translating gives CASSPRFDSYEQYF.

The chain is built from TRBV14 and TRBJ1-2; possibly TRBD1 for D (5 bases). The germline V and J ends were trimmed by 0 bases and 5 bases, with 10 bases remaining between them. The CDR3 has 14 residues. From germline, CDR1 is SGHDN and CDR2 FVKESK. This CDR3 is CASSQEGLGYGYTF. The DNA of the CDR3 is TGTGCCAGCAGCCAAGAGGGACTTGGGTATGGCTACACCTTC.

The V call is TRBV6-5, the J call TRBJ2-3; TRBD1 matches 8 bases. The CDR3 totals 16 residues. CDR1 is MNHEY, CDR2 SVGAGI, per germline. Trimming at V came to 1 base and at J to 1 base, leaving 4 bases not matched to a gene. CDR3 sequence: CASSYWPTGGTDTQYF. The CDR3 DNA follows: TGTGCCAGCAGTTACTGGCCGACAGGGGGCACAGATACGCAGTATTTT.

The chain employs TRBV18 and TRBJ1-4; no clear D gene. The CDR3 is 12 residues long. CDR1 is KGHSH, CDR2 LQKENI, per germline. Trimming cost V 4 bases and J 5 bases, with 5 bases left between them. The CDR3 bases are TGTGCCAGCTCACTCCAAAATGAAAAACTGTTTTTT. This codes for CASSLQNEKLFF.

This clone is a singleton in its sample. V gene TRBV2 combines with J gene TRBJ1-6; D possibly corresponds to TRBD1 (5 bases). This CDR3 region has 16 residues. Germline V gene sequence: CDR1 SNHLY, CDR2 FYNNEI. The V gene lost 5 bases and the J gene lost 0 bases, with 11 bases spanning the gap. CDR3 sequence: CASSLGGDSYNSPLHF. Here the CDR3 DNA reads TGTGCCAGCAGTCTGGGAGGGGACTCCTATAATTCACCCCTCCACTTT.

The gene calls are TRBV6-6 and TRBJ1-5; 9 nucleotides align to TRBD1. CDR1 is MNHNY and CDR2 is SVGAGI in the germline V gene (reference sequence). This CDR3 contains 15 residues. Unmatched junction bases numbered 6, after V lost 6 bases and J lost 3 bases. The CDR3 DNA follows: TGTGCCAGCAGCCTCGGACAGGGGCACAATCAGCCCCAGCATTTT. It encodes CASSLGQGHNQPQHF.

CDR3 loop: CASSPRQGGFDTQYF. The CDR3 DNA follows: TGTGCCAGCTCACCGAGGCAAGGGGGTTTTGATACGCAGTATTTT. The chain is built from TRBV18 and TRBJ2-3; the D gene is possibly TRBD1 (6 bases). Germline V gene lookup returns CDR1 KGHSH and CDR2 LQKENI. V lost 3 bases and J lost 6, with 16 bases in between. This CDR3 region has 15 residues.

This rearrangement joins TRBV14 to TRBJ2-7, with 9 bases aligning to TRBD2. CDR1 and CDR2 (germline): SGHDN, FVKESK. V lost 1 base to trimming and J lost 3 bases; unmatched junction nucleotides: 4. The CDR3 has 15 amino acids. CDR3 region: CASSQGTSASYEQYF. The CDR3 bases are TGTGCCAGCAGCCAAGGGACTAGCGCCAGCTACGAGCAGTACTTC.

This clone turned up a few times. The chain carries TRBV4-2 and TRBJ2-3; weak D call: TRBD2 (7 bases). Germline V lookup: CDR1 LGHNA, CDR2 YNFKEQ. Trimming took 4 bases from V and 1 from J, leaving 15 bases between them. The length of the CDR3 is 16 residues. The CDR3 DNA reads as TGTGCCAGCAGCCCTTTGGGGGGGGCGGGCACAGATACGCAGTATTTT. It yields the protein CASSPLGGAGTDTQYF.

The chain is built from TRBV14 and TRBJ2-5; 7 nucleotides agree with TRBD2. The CDR3 loop spans 13 amino acids. The germline gives CDR1 SGHDN, CDR2 FVKESK. J was trimmed by 7 bases and V by 6 bases; bases with no gene match: 8. The CDR3 DNA sequence: TGTGCCAGCAGGCTAACTAGCGCCCGGACCCAGTACTTC. Protein product: CASRLTSARTQYF.

The chain employs TRBV27 and TRBJ1-6; possible D gene TRBD1, 6 bases. Trimming cost V 5 bases and J 7 bases, with 12 bases left between them. This CDR3 is 14 amino acids long. The germline CDR1 and CDR2 sequences are MNHEY and SMNVEV (reference sequence). The CDR3 loop is CASSDRLENSPLHF. In DNA form, the CDR3 reads TGTGCCAGCAGTGACAGGTTGGAGAATTCACCCCTCCACTTT.

The rearrangement joins TRBV7-2 to TRBJ1-5, with D hard to call. The length of the CDR3 is 15 residues. V lost 2 bases, J lost 1 base, and 9 bases lay in between. Germline lookup yields CDR1 SGHTA and CDR2 FQGNSA. The CDR3 loop reads CASSLMRASNQPQHF. The CDR3 nucleotides are TGTGCCAGCAGCTTAATGCGGGCGAGCAATCAGCCCCAGCATTTT.

V is TRBV28 and J is TRBJ1-1, with D unresolved. The CDR3 has 13 amino acids. Trimming shortened V by 6 bases and J by 7 bases, and 15 bases separated the two germline ends. The germline V gene encodes CDR1 MDHEN and CDR2 SYDVKM. CDR3: CASRHLGENEAFF. The CDR3 DNA is TGTGCCAGCAGGCACCTCGGGGAGAATGAAGCTTTCTTT.

This clone was seen repeatedly, ten times or more. One end of the junction varies from germline; a read error may be responsible. The chain uses TRBV7-8 and TRBJ2-7, with D tentatively TRBD2 (6 bases). This CDR3 is 12 amino acids long. Germline V CDR1 and CDR2: SGHVS, FQNEAQ. CDR3 region: CASSLARGAENF. In DNA, the CDR3 is TGTGCCAGCAGCTTAGCTCGCGGGGCCGAGAACTTC. Full variable domain (remainder filled in from reference TRBV7-8 and TRBJ2-7): GAGVSQSPRYKVAKRGQDVALRCDPISGHVSLFWYQQALGQGPEFLTYFQNEAQLDKSGLPSDRFFAERPEGSVSTLKIQRTQQEDSAVYLCASSLARGAENFGPGTRLTVT.

Details on this clone: The junction differs from germline at one of its ends, possibly a read error. This chain connects TRBV9 to TRBJ2-5; the match to TRBD1 covers 7 bases. CDR3 length: 14 residues. Germline values: CDR1 SGDLS, CDR2 YYNGEE. The CDR3 DNA sequence: TGTGCCAGCAGCGGCCGGGACAGCCAAGGGACCCAGTACTTC. This gives the protein CASSGRDSQGTQYF.

The J gene is TRBJ2-1, the V gene TRBV10-3; 7 bases agree with TRBD2. This CDR3 is 13 amino acids long. Germline CDR1 reads ENHRY; CDR2 reads SYGVKD. J lost 8 bases, V lost 7 bases, and 8 bases had no gene match. CDR3 coding DNA: TGTGCCATCAAGCCTAGCGGAAGGGATGAGCAGTTCTTC. Protein sequence: CAIKPSGRDEQFF.

The rearrangement links TRBV18 to TRBJ2-1, with 7 nucleotides matching TRBD1. Germline CDR1 is KGHSH and CDR2 is LQKENI. V trimming: 0 bases; J trimming: 6 bases; junction bases outside the gene matches: 5. The CDR3 sequence is 15 residues long. The CDR3: CASSPPRDSINEQFF. In DNA form, the CDR3 reads TGTGCCAGCTCACCACCGAGGGACAGCATCAATGAGCAGTTCTTC.

The chain has TRBV27 and TRBJ1-3, with D hard to call. The CDR3 totals 14 residues. Germline CDR1 is MNHEY and CDR2 is SMNVEV (reference sequence). The V and J ends lost 3 bases and 9 bases respectively, with 15 bases between them. CDR3 loop: CASSLAATRTTIYF. CDR3 nucleotide sequence: TGTGCCAGCAGTTTGGCCGCGACACGGACCACCATATATTTT.

The chain couples TRBV27 to TRBJ2-5; D possibly corresponds to TRBD1 (6 bases). The V end lost 6 bases, the J end lost 0 bases, and 17 bases lay between the germline ends. Germline loops: CDR1 MNHEY, CDR2 SMNVEV (reference sequence). The CDR3 totals 16 residues. The DNA for the CDR3 is TGTGCCAGCAGCCGCCTTACAGGGATTGACCAAGAGACCCAGTACTTC. It yields the protein CASSRLTGIDQETQYF.

V usage is TRBV2 and J usage is TRBJ1-4; possible D gene TRBD1, 5 bases. The CDR3 has 11 residues. The germline V gene encodes CDR1 SNHLY and CDR2 FYNNEI. Trimming cost V 9 bases and J 5 bases, with 7 bases left between them. This chain's CDR3 is CARGGNEKLFF. DNA for the CDR3: TGTGCCAGGGGGGGAAATGAAAAACTGTTTTTT.

The rearrangement uses TRBV7-3 and TRBJ2-5; TRBD2 is a possible D gene (6 bases). The germline gives CDR1 SGHTA, CDR2 FQGTGA. This CDR3 is 16 amino acids long. V gave up 5 bases and J gave up 4 bases, with 20 bases separating them. The chain's CDR3 is CASSPWGSGGGETQYF. The DNA for the CDR3 is TGTGCCAGCAGCCCGTGGGGGTCCGGGGGTGGAGAGACCCAGTACTTC.

The chain couples TRBV7-9 to TRBJ2-4; 8 nucleotides agree with TRBD2. The CDR3 extends over 19 amino acids. Germline V gives CDR1 SEHNR, CDR2 FQNEAQ (reference sequence). V dropped 3 bases and J dropped 3; count of bases not matched to a gene: 16. CDR3 sequence: CASSFPLAGGAKVKNIQYF. The CDR3 DNA sequence: TGTGCCAGCAGCTTCCCCCTCGCGGGGGGCGCGAAGGTCAAAAACATTCAGTACTTC. Filled out from reference TRBV7-9 and TRBJ2-4, the complete variable domain reads DTGVSQNPRHKITKRGQNVTFRCDPISEHNRLYWYRQTLGQGPEFLTYFQNEAQLEKSRLLSDRFSAERPKGSFSTLEIQRTEQGDSAMYLCASSFPLAGGAKVKNIQYFGAGTRLSVL.

This chain uses TRBV5-1 with TRBJ2-7; D may match TRBD1 or TRBD2 (5 bases each). Looked up from germline, CDR1 is SGHRS and CDR2 is YFSETQ. This CDR3 has 14 residues. V dropped 0 bases and J dropped 2 bases, with 9 bases sitting between them. CDR3 sequence: CASSLAPGPYEQYF. Here the CDR3 DNA reads TGCGCCAGCAGCTTGGCGCCGGGGCCCTACGAGCAGTACTTC. The full variable domain, with the rest looked up from reference TRBV5-1 and TRBJ2-7, is KAGVTQTPRYLIKTRGQQVTLSCSPISGHRSVSWYQQTPGQGLQFLFEYFSETQRNKGNFPGRFSGRQFSNSRSEMNVSTLELGDSALYLCASSLAPGPYEQYFGPGTRLTVT.

The rearrangement joins TRBV6-4 to TRBJ2-2; tentative D call: TRBD2 (7 bases). Germline CDR1 reads MRHNA; CDR2 reads SNTAGT. Trimming shortened V by 5 bases and J by 1 base, and 14 bases separated the two germline ends. This CDR3 is 16 amino acids long. The chain's CDR3 is CASSLYGGQNTGELFF. CDR3 coding DNA: TGTGCCAGCAGTCTCTACGGGGGGCAGAACACCGGGGAGCTGTTTTTT.

J is TRBJ2-2 and V is TRBV27; perhaps TRBD1 as D (5 bases). CDR1 and CDR2 (germline): MNHEY, SMNVEV (reference sequence). Trimming shortened V by 6 bases and J by 6 bases, and 8 bases separated the two germline ends. The CDR3 has 12 residues. The CDR3 DNA reads TGTGCCAGCAGGCAGGGATCCGGGGAGCTGTTTTTT. It specifies CASRQGSGELFF.

CDR3 region: CASSLNLYEQYF. The CDR3 DNA reads as TGTGCCAGCAGTTTAAACCTGTACGAGCAGTACTTC. The V and J genes are TRBV28 and TRBJ2-7; no clear D. There are 12 residues in the CDR3. V was clipped by 2 bases and J by 4 bases, with 6 bases between them. Germline values: CDR1 MDHEN, CDR2 SYDVKM.

This clone is a singleton in its sample. DNA for the CDR3: TGTGCCAGCAGTCTCCTTGGGACAGGGACCGGCTACACCTTC. Protein sequence: CASSLLGTGTGYTF. V and J are TRBV28 and TRBJ1-2, with 9 bases fitting TRBD1. The J segment lost 8 bases and the V segment lost 5 bases, leaving 9 bases of the junction unmatched. The CDR3 contains 14 residues. Germline V gives CDR1 MDHEN, CDR2 SYDVKM.